This is a list of T cell receptor beta chains from one sample in a study of siplizumab effects on memory and regulatory T cells. The repertoire was sequenced with immunoSEQ multiplex PCR; TCRdb's copy has only in-frame clones and lacks some. The sample gives about 100,000 clones, approximately 94% of which show up once; about 0.6% is in the top ten. Sequences were obtained from Tregs sorted from blood. Receptors originate from a human donor in good health. CDR3s include the opening cysteine and the closing phenylalanine or tryptophan. Each record gives: J gene, V gene, CDR3 protein.

j_call: TRBJ1-1
v_call: TRBV2
cdr3_aa: CASRYQGGSAEAFF

j_call: TRBJ1-1
v_call: TRBV5-1
cdr3_aa: CASSLVGRGTEAFF

j_call: TRBJ2-1
v_call: TRBV28
cdr3_aa: CASSFRGVYYNEQFF

j_call: TRBJ2-2
v_call: TRBV2
cdr3_aa: CASSRVLGTGELFF

j_call: TRBJ1-2
v_call: TRBV5-4
cdr3_aa: CASSLGNYGYTF

j_call: TRBJ2-5
v_call: TRBV5-1
cdr3_aa: CASSLVRSRETQYF

j_call: TRBJ1-4
v_call: TRBV5-1
cdr3_aa: CASSLGVNEKLFF

j_call: TRBJ1-1
v_call: TRBV6-1
cdr3_aa: CASYRDQNTEAFF

j_call: TRBJ2-7
v_call: TRBV15
cdr3_aa: CATSRDRSSSYEQYF

j_call: TRBJ1-1
v_call: TRBV28
cdr3_aa: CASNFRVNTEAFF

j_call: TRBJ2-7
v_call: TRBV28
cdr3_aa: CASRTETMREQYF

j_call: TRBJ1-2
v_call: TRBV10-2
cdr3_aa: CASSPARGGGYTF

j_call: TRBJ2-7
v_call: TRBV20-1
cdr3_aa: CSASGGYEQYF

j_call: TRBJ2-1
v_call: TRBV2
cdr3_aa: CASSVDWSGTPYNEQFF

j_call: TRBJ1-2
v_call: TRBV27
cdr3_aa: CASGGFLGTSYGYTF

j_call: TRBJ1-2
v_call: TRBV19
cdr3_aa: CASSIRGQHGYTF

j_call: TRBJ2-7
v_call: TRBV14
cdr3_aa: CASSRGARGTSYEQYF

j_call: TRBJ1-3
v_call: TRBV29-1
cdr3_aa: CSVRTGNTIYF

j_call: TRBJ2-5
v_call: TRBV10-2
cdr3_aa: CASKGAGETQYF

j_call: TRBJ2-1
v_call: TRBV5-1
cdr3_aa: CASSLAVGMGEQFF

j_call: TRBJ1-2
v_call: TRBV29-1
cdr3_aa: CSVWRGAPLYGYTF

j_call: TRBJ2-2
v_call: TRBV12-5
cdr3_aa: CASGLYDRGIVTGELFF

j_call: TRBJ2-7
v_call: TRBV20-1
cdr3_aa: CSARYRVEQYF

j_call: TRBJ2-3
v_call: TRBV9
cdr3_aa: CASSVEAGVSDTQYF

j_call: TRBJ2-6
v_call: TRBV28
cdr3_aa: CASRGTGTLANVLTF

j_call: TRBJ1-2
v_call: TRBV28
cdr3_aa: CASSITQGVYGYTF

j_call: TRBJ1-2
v_call: TRBV5-1
cdr3_aa: CASSFSGSPLNGYTF

j_call: TRBJ2-1
v_call: TRBV28
cdr3_aa: CATGARFF

j_call: TRBJ2-1
v_call: TRBV7-7
cdr3_aa: CAYGEEQFF

j_call: TRBJ2-7
v_call: TRBV27
cdr3_aa: CASSLGAYEQYF

j_call: TRBJ2-3
v_call: TRBV7-9
cdr3_aa: CASSFVDLNTDTQYF

j_call: TRBJ2-1
v_call: TRBV7-9
cdr3_aa: CASSRTLREYNEQFF

j_call: TRBJ2-2
v_call: TRBV10-3
cdr3_aa: CAIGLAANTGELFF

j_call: TRBJ1-5
v_call: TRBV27
cdr3_aa: CASTPFLGGQPQHF

j_call: TRBJ2-1
v_call: TRBV15
cdr3_aa: CATSPLSGGRAYNEQFF

j_call: TRBJ2-5
v_call: TRBV7-3
cdr3_aa: CASSPGLQETQYF

j_call: TRBJ2-3
v_call: TRBV5-1
cdr3_aa: CASSSAGPGGTDTQYF

j_call: TRBJ1-4
v_call: TRBV30
cdr3_aa: CAWKFGRKANEKLFF

j_call: TRBJ2-5
v_call: TRBV27
cdr3_aa: CASRRNSGRAQETQYF

j_call: TRBJ1-1
v_call: TRBV5-1
cdr3_aa: CASSWGGAPEAFF

j_call: TRBJ1-2
v_call: TRBV2
cdr3_aa: CASSPERTAGGYTF

j_call: TRBJ1-5
v_call: TRBV18
cdr3_aa: CASSPIGSQGNQPQHF

j_call: TRBJ2-1
v_call: TRBV9
cdr3_aa: CASSVVGLSGTSFNEQFF

j_call: TRBJ2-3
v_call: TRBV5-5
cdr3_aa: CASRNRTGGLRTDTQYF

j_call: TRBJ2-2
v_call: TRBV27
cdr3_aa: CASSLAGARKVELFF

j_call: TRBJ1-1
v_call: TRBV6-6
cdr3_aa: CASSPRDPGVAFF

j_call: TRBJ1-5
v_call: TRBV2
cdr3_aa: CASSVRSDQPQHF

j_call: TRBJ2-4
v_call: TRBV12-2
cdr3_aa: CASRLGTWYIQYF

j_call: TRBJ2-1
v_call: TRBV7-9
cdr3_aa: CASGRRSLASFYNEQFF

j_call: TRBJ2-1
v_call: TRBV7-2
cdr3_aa: CASSPRTWDNEQFF

j_call: TRBJ2-5
v_call: TRBV11-3
cdr3_aa: CASSPGGGQETQYF

j_call: TRBJ2-7
v_call: TRBV5-1
cdr3_aa: CASSLHPGTYEQYF

j_call: TRBJ2-2
v_call: TRBV18
cdr3_aa: CASSPVGELFF

j_call: TRBJ1-5
v_call: TRBV6-4
cdr3_aa: CASSERYNSNQPQHF

j_call: TRBJ2-1
v_call: TRBV15
cdr3_aa: CATSRDGSGTRNEQFF

j_call: TRBJ2-7
v_call: TRBV5-4
cdr3_aa: CASSLADTRLYF

j_call: TRBJ2-2
v_call: TRBV30
cdr3_aa: CAWSGAHTGELFF